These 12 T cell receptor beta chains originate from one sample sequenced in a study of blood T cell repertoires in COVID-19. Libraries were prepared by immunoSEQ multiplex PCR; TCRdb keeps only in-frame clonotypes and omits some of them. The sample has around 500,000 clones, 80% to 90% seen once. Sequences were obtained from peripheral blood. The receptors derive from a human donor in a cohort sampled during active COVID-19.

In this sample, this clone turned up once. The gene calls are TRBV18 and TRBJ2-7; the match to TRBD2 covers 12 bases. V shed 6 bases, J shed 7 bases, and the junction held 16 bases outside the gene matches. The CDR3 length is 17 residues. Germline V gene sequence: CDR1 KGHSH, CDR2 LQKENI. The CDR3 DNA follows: TGTGCCAGCTCTCTGGGTCTAGCGGGAGGGCCCGAGGGAGAGCAGTACTTC. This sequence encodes CASSLGLAGGPEGEQYF. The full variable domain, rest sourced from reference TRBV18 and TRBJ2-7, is NAGVMQNPRHLVRRRGQEARLRCSPMKGHSHVYWYRQLPEEGLKFMVYLQKENIIDESGMPKERFSAEFPKEGPSILRIQQVVRGDSAAYFCASSLGLAGGPEGEQYFGPGTRLTVT.

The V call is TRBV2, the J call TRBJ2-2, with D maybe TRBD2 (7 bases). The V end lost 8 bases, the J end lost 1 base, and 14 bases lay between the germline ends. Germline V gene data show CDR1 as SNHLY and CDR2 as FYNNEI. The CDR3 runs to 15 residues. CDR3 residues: CASLEGGRNTGELFF. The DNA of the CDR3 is TGTGCCAGCTTGGAGGGGGGGAGGAACACCGGGGAGCTGTTTTTT.

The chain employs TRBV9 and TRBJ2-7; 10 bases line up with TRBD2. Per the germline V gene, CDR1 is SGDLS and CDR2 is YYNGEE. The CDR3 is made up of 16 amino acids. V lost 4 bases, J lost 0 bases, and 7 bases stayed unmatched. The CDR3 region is CASSRLAGVVSYEQYF. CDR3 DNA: TGTGCCAGCAGCCGTCTAGCGGGAGTAGTCTCCTACGAGCAGTACTTC. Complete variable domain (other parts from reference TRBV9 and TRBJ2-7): DSGVTQTPKHLITATGQRVTLRCSPRSGDLSVYWYQQSLDQGLQFLIQYYNGEERAKGNILERFSAQQFPDLHSELNLSSLELGDSALYFCASSRLAGVVSYEQYFGPGTRLTVT.

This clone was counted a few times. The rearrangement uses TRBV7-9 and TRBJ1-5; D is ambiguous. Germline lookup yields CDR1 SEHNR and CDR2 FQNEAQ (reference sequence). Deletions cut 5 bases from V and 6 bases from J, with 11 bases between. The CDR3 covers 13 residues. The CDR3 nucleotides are TGTGCCAGCAGCATCCAGTCGGGTCAGCCCCAGCATTTT. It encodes CASSIQSGQPQHF.

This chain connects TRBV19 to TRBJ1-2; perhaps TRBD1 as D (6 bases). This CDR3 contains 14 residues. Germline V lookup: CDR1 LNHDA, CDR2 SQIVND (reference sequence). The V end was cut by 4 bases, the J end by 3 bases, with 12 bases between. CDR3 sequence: CASSTQYRDYGYTF. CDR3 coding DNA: TGTGCCAGTAGTACCCAATACAGGGACTATGGCTACACCTTC.

CDR3 sequence reads: CATQEGGGSNTEAFF. CDR3 nucleotides: TGCGCCACCCAGGAAGGGGGCGGTTCGAACACTGAAGCTTTCTTT. The chain joins TRBV5-1 to TRBJ1-1; 7 nucleotides match TRBD1. From germline, CDR1 is SGHRS and CDR2 YFSETQ. The CDR3 is made up of 15 amino acids. V lost 9 bases, J lost 1 base, and 12 bases stayed unmatched.

CDR3 in DNA: TGTGCCAGCAGTTACTCGCCTAGCGGGAGAACCGGGGAGCTGTTTTTT. It encodes CASSYSPSGRTGELFF. The V and J genes are TRBV6-5 and TRBJ2-2, with 10 nucleotides matching TRBD2. From germline, CDR1 is MNHEY and CDR2 SVGAGI. This CDR3 comprises 16 residues. Germline trimming cut 0 bases from V and 5 bases from J; bases unmatched to any gene: 3.

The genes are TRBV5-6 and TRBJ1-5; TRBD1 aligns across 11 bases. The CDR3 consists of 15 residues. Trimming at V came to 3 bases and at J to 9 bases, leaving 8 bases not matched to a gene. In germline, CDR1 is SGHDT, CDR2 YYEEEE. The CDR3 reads CASSSGQGGERPQHF. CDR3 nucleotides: TGTGCCAGCAGCTCGGGACAGGGGGGCGAGAGGCCCCAGCATTTT.

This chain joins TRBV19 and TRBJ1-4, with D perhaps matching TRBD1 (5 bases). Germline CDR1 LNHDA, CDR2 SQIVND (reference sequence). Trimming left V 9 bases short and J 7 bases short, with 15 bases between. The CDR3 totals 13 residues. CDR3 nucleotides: TGTGCCAGCCAGAGACAGAGTACTGAAAAACTGTTTTTT. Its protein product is CASQRQSTEKLFF.

The CDR3 coding sequence is TGTGCCAGCAGTCGGACATCCAGTGAAAAACTGTTTTTT. The encoded protein is CASSRTSSEKLFF. The chain uses TRBV6-5 and TRBJ1-4, with D possibly TRBD1 on 5 matching bases. Trimming cost V 5 bases and J 7 bases, with 11 bases left between them. This CDR3 comprises 13 residues. Germline V gene data show CDR1 as MNHEY and CDR2 as SVGAGI.

CDR3 amino acids: CASSLFPSGSYEQYF. Written as DNA, the CDR3 is TGTGCCAGCAGCTTATTTCCTAGCGGGTCCTACGAGCAGTACTTC. The chain recombines TRBV7-3 with TRBJ2-7; 8 nucleotides align to TRBD2. There are 15 residues in the CDR3. The germline V gene encodes CDR1 SGHTA and CDR2 FQGTGA. Trimming took 2 bases from V and 1 from J; bases not matched to a gene: 4.

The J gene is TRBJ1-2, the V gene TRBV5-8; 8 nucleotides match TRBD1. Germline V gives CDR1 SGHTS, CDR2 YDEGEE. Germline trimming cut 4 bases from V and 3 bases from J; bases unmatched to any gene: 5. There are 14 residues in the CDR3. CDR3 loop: CASSHMTGDYGYTF. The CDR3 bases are TGTGCCAGCAGCCATATGACAGGGGACTATGGCTACACCTTC.